This T cell receptor beta chain was retrieved from a study of T cell responses to AZD1222 COVID-19 vaccine. Study background: Second doses that came at about 4 or about 12 weeks were put together.

Study-wide results and caveats: The breadth and depth of Spike-specific TCRs increased once two AZD1222 doses had been given. Clonal diversity may have been underestimated in mostly white British donors.

The data were produced by immunoSEQ multiplex PCR, yet TCRdb's version contains in-frame clones alone and is incomplete. Seen here are about 140,000 clones, 85% to 95% observed once, and the top ten hold 2.3%. A single count supports this clone. What it binds is not known. V lost 3 bases to trimming and J lost 5 bases, with 14 bases between them. CDR3 length: 14 residues. CDR1 KGHSH and CDR2 LQKENI come from the germline V gene. The sample was peripheral blood, taken on day 0 of AZD1222 vaccination. V is TRBV18 and J is TRBJ2-7; D ambiguous. This clonotype originated in an adult in good health. CDR3 protein: CASSPSRTDHEQYF. The CDR3 DNA reads TGTGCCAGCTCACCGAGCAGGACGGACCACGAGCAGTACTTC. Combining the CDR3 with reference TRBV18 and TRBJ2-7 gives the whole variable domain NAGVMQNPRHLVRRRGQEARLRCSPMKGHSHVYWYRQLPEEGLKFMVYLQKENIIDESGMPKERFSAEFPKEGPSILRIQQVVRGDSAAYFCASSPSRTDHEQYFGPGTRLTVT.